The rows below give T cell receptor beta chains drawn from one sample of a study of T cells after somatic rescue of genetic block. Sequencing used immunoSEQ multiplex PCR; TCRdb keeps in-frame clones, though not all of them. The sample yields approximately 71,000 clones, roughly 92% seen once. The sequencing sample was made of peripheral blood mononuclear cells (PBMCs). The receptors come from a man aged 35-49 years. Each CDR3 is given with its conserved first and last residue. Each record gives: J gene, D gene, V gene, clone size, CDR3 protein, CDR3 DNA. The D gene is left open where the match is weak. Only part of the rows carry a size: once, few, many, or a class if the clone is expanded.

J gene: TRBJ2-7; D gene: TRBD2; V gene: TRBV18; clone size: once; CDR3 protein: CASSPQRPGLAGGPGSSYEQYF; CDR3 DNA: TGTGCCAGCTCCCCACAACGCCCCGGACTAGCGGGAGGGCCGGGCTCCTCCTACGAGCAGTACTTC
J gene: TRBJ2-7; D gene: TRBD1; V gene: TRBV19; clone size: -; CDR3 protein: CASSAGTGYPYEQYF; CDR3 DNA: TGTGCCAGTAGTGCCGGGACAGGGTACCCCTACGAGCAGTACTTC
J gene: TRBJ2-1; D gene: TRBD2; V gene: TRBV7-6; clone size: -; CDR3 protein: CASSLKVTSSYNEQFF; CDR3 DNA: TGTGCCAGCAGCTTGAAGGTGACTAGCAGCTACAATGAGCAGTTCTTC
J gene: TRBJ1-4; D gene: -; V gene: TRBV9; clone size: once; CDR3 protein: CASSVGTGTLGTNEKLFF; CDR3 DNA: TGTGCCAGCAGCGTAGGAACTGGCACCCTGGGGACTAATGAAAAACTGTTTTTT
J gene: TRBJ1-2; D gene: TRBD1; V gene: TRBV5-4; clone size: -; CDR3 protein: CASSRQGSGGYTF; CDR3 DNA: TGTGCCAGCAGCAGACAGGGGTCTGGTGGCTACACCTTC
J gene: TRBJ2-4; D gene: -; V gene: TRBV6-5; clone size: -; CDR3 protein: CATGPVAKNIQYF; CDR3 DNA: TGTGCCACCGGGCCGGTAGCCAAAAACATTCAGTACTTC
J gene: TRBJ1-1; D gene: -; V gene: TRBV18; clone size: -; CDR3 protein: CASTVGMNTEAFF; CDR3 DNA: TGTGCCAGCACAGTAGGCATGAACACTGAAGCTTTCTTT
J gene: TRBJ2-7; D gene: -; V gene: TRBV6-5; clone size: -; CDR3 protein: CASSPGHPREQYF; CDR3 DNA: TGTGCCAGCAGCCCGGGACACCCTCGAGAGCAGTACTTC
J gene: TRBJ2-4; D gene: -; V gene: TRBV27; clone size: -; CDR3 protein: CASSPQGLNIQYF; CDR3 DNA: TGTGCCAGCAGTCCCCAAGGACTTAACATTCAGTACTTC
J gene: TRBJ1-2; D gene: TRBD1; V gene: TRBV29-1; clone size: few; CDR3 protein: CSVEDPSGGHYGYTF; CDR3 DNA: TGCAGCGTTGAAGATCCGTCAGGGGGCCATTATGGCTACACCTTC
J gene: TRBJ1-6; D gene: -; V gene: TRBV5-1; clone size: -; CDR3 protein: CASSLVGNNSPLHF; CDR3 DNA: TGCGCCAGCAGCTTGGTGGGTAACAATTCACCCCTCCACTTT
J gene: TRBJ2-1; D gene: TRBD2; V gene: TRBV5-4; clone size: once; CDR3 protein: CASSLVREGPNEQFF; CDR3 DNA: TGTGCCAGCAGCTTGGTGCGGGAGGGCCCCAATGAGCAGTTCTTC
J gene: TRBJ2-3; D gene: -; V gene: TRBV13; clone size: -; CDR3 protein: CASSAGEGWEDTQYF; CDR3 DNA: TGTGCCAGCAGCGCCGGAGAGGGGTGGGAAGATACGCAGTATTTT
J gene: TRBJ2-2; D gene: -; V gene: TRBV27; clone size: -; CDR3 protein: CASSRDISNTGELFF; CDR3 DNA: TGTGCCAGCAGTAGGGACATCTCGAACACCGGGGAGCTGTTTTTT
J gene: TRBJ1-3; D gene: -; V gene: TRBV6-6; clone size: -; CDR3 protein: CASSRTVPPGNTIYF; CDR3 DNA: TGTGCCAGCAGTAGGACAGTGCCCCCGGGTAACACCATATATTTT
J gene: TRBJ1-2; D gene: -; V gene: TRBV6-5; clone size: -; CDR3 protein: CASSSTRRDGYTF; CDR3 DNA: TGTGCCAGCAGTTCCACCCGGAGGGACGGCTACACCTTC
J gene: TRBJ2-7; D gene: TRBD1; V gene: TRBV19; clone size: -; CDR3 protein: CASRMTGNSYEQYF; CDR3 DNA: TGTGCCAGTAGAATGACAGGGAACTCCTACGAGCAGTACTTC
J gene: TRBJ1-1; D gene: TRBD1; V gene: TRBV11-1; clone size: -; CDR3 protein: CASRLGQGTMNTEAFF; CDR3 DNA: TGTGCCAGCAGATTGGGACAGGGCACCATGAACACTGAAGCTTTCTTT